The clone carrying this TCR beta chain was seen only once. The antigen remains undetermined. CDR3 length equals 15 residues. V gave up 5 bases and J gave up 3 bases, with 15 bases separating them. Germline CDR1 and CDR2: SGHVS and FQNEAQ. Samples came from axillary lymph nodes draining the breast cancer. This entry belongs to a study of breast tumors, draining lymph nodes, adjacent tissues. The study's findings and limits: Tumors had less TCR diversity than lymph nodes, more than nontumor tissue. The data were judged consistent with most tumor T cells coming from lymph node and expanding in tumor. Luminal-like breast cancer showed significantly greater tumor-nontumor repertoire similarity than basal-like breast cancer did. The lymph node origin of tumor T cells was framed as consistent with a hypothesis, not demonstrated.

One entry per CDR3 protein results from TCRdb running MiXCR on the multiplex PCR reads. Among about 130,000 distinct CDR3 sequences listed, 15% to 20% were seen once. The rearrangement uses TRBV7-8 and TRBJ2-3; tentative D call: TRBD1 (7 bases). The specimen was axillary lymph node tissue. This receptor was identified in a female donor with breast cancer. Some clones in this sample may be carry-over from other donors' samples. In DNA, the CDR3 is TGTGCCAGCAGCGAAAGGAGGGGGCAGACAGATACGCAGTATTTT. Translation: CASSERRGQTDTQYF.